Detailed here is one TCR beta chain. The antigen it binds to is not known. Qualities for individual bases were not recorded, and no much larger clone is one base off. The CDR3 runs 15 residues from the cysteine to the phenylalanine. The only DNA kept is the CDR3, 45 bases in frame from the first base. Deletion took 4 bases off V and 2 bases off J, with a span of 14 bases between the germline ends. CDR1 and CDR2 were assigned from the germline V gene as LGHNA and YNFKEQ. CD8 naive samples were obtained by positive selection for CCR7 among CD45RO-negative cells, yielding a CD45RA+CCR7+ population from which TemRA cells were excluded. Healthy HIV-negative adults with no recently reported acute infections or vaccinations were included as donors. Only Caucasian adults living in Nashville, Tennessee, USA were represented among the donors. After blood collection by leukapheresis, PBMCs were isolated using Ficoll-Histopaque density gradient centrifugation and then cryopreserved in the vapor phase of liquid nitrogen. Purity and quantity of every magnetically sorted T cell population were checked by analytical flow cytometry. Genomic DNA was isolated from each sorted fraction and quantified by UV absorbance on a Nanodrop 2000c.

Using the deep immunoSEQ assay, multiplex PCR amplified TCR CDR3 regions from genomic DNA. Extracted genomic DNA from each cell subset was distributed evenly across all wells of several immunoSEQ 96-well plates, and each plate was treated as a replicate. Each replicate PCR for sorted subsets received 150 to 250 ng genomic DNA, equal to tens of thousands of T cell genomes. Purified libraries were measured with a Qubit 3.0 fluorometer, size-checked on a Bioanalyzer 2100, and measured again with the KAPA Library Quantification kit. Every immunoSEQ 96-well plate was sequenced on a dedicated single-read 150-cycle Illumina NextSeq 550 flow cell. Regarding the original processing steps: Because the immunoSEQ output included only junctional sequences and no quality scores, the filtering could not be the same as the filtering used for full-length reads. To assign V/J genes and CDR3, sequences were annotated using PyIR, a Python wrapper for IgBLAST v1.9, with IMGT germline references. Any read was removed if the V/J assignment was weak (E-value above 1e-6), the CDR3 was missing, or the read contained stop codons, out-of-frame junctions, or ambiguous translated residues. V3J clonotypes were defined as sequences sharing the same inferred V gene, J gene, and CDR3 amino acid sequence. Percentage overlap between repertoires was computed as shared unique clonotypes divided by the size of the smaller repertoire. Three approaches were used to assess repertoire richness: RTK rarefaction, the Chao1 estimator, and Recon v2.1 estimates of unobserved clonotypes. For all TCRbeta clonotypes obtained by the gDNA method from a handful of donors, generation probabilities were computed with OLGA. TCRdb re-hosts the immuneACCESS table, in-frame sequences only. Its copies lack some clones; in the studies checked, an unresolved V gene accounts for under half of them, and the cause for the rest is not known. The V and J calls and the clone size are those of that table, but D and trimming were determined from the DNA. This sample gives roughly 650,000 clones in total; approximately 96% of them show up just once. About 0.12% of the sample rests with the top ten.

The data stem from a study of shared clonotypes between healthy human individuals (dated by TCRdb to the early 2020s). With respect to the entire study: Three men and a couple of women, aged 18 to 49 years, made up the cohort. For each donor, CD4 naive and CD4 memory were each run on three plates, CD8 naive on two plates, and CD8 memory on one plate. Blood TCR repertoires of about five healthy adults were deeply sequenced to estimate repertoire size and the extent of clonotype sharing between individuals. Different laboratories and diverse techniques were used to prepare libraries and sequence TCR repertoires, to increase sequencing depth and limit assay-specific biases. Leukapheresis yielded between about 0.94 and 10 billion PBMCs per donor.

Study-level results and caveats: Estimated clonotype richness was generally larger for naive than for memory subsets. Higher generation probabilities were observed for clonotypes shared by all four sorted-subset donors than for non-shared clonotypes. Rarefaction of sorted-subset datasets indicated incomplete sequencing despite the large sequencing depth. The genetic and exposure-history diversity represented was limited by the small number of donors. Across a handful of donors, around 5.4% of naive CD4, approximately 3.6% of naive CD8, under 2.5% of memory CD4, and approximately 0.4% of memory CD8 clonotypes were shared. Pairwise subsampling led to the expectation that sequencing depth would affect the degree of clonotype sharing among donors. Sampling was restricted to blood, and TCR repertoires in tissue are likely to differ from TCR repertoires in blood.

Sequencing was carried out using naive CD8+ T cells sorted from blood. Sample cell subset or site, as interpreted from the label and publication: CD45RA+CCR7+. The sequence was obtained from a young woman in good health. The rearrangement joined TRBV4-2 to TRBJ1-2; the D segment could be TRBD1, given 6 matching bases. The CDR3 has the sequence CASSPKKGDNYGYTF. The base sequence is TGTGCCAGCAGCCCCAAGAAGGGGGACAACTATGGCTACACCTTC.